This TCR beta chain stems from a study of cytomegalovirus exposure and HLA in healthy donors. Study background: About 80 million unique TCRs, all from HLA-typed donors, were included in an early release of the data. General study findings and limits: Researchers catalogued around 150 TCR beta chains as cytomegalovirus-associated. Information on immune exposure was restricted to one variable (CMV serostatus). It was in a later analysis that TCR association rates were seen to vary by HLA locus, highest for DRB1 and lowest for HLA-C.

60 Vbeta and 13 Jbeta primers were used in PCR. Measured with immunoSEQ multiplex PCR; TCRdb has only the in-frame clones, and not every one. The data contain around 170,000 clones, approximately 78% of them singletons. This clone was observed a handful of times. Its antigen is not known. The junction had 5 bases not matched to a gene; V was cut back by 3 bases and J by 7 bases. There are 13 residues in the CDR3. CDR1 and CDR2 (germline): LGHNA, YSLEER. The material sequenced was PBMCs. The J gene is TRBJ2-7, the V gene TRBV4-3, with 8 bases matching TRBD2. This TCR came from a male donor in good health and CMV-seronegative. DNA of the CDR3: TGCGCCAGCAGCCATGGCGTAGCGGGGGAGCAGTACTTC. Its protein product is CASSHGVAGEQYF.